Listed below are T cell receptor beta chains from one sample, sequenced in a study of cytomegalovirus exposure and HLA in healthy donors. Assay: immunoSEQ multiplex PCR; the TCRdb copy retains only in-frame clones and omits some. Counted here are about 190,000 clones, 70% to 75% occurring once; the ten biggest clones make up more than 4.5%. Material for sequencing was PBMCs. These receptors all stem from a man aged 25-45 years in good health and CMV-seropositive. The CDR3 runs from the conserved cysteine through the conserved F or W. The D gene is left open where the match is weak. Clone sizes are given selectively: once, few, many, or a class where the clone is expanded.

J	V	D	size	CDR3	DNA
TRBJ2-5	TRBV18	TRBD1	NA	CASSPDRAKTQYF	TGTGCCAGCTCACCGGACAGGGCTAAGACCCAGTACTTC
TRBJ2-1	TRBV7-9	NA	NA	CASSLGTHNEQFF	TGTGCCAGCAGCTTAGGTACACACAATGAGCAGTTCTTC
TRBJ1-2	TRBV19	TRBD1	once	CASSTGTANYGYTF	TGTGCCAGTTCCACCGGGACAGCTAACTATGGCTACACCTTC
TRBJ1-4	TRBV23-1	NA	NA	CASSQETRIEKLFF	TGCGCCAGCAGTCAAGAGACTCGGATAGAAAAACTGTTTTTT
TRBJ1-5	TRBV27	NA	NA	CAIGRDSNQPQHF	TGTGCCATCGGACGGGATAGCAATCAGCCCCAGCATTTT
TRBJ1-2	TRBV6-5	NA	few	CASRTSGNNYGYTF	TGTGCCAGCAGAACTTCAGGGAATAACTATGGCTACACCTTC
TRBJ1-2	TRBV28	NA	NA	CASSATPRGYTF	TGTGCCAGCAGTGCGACACCTCGAGGCTACACCTTC
TRBJ2-2	TRBV5-1	NA	NA	CASSLDAGVTGELFF	TGCGCCAGCAGCTTAGATGCAGGGGTCACCGGGGAGCTGTTTTTT
TRBJ1-1	TRBV6-5	NA	NA	CASSYLDLNTEAFF	TGTGCCAGCAGTTACCTTGACTTGAACACTGAAGCTTTCTTT
TRBJ1-3	TRBV7-3	NA	NA	CASSLSGTGNTIYF	TGTGCCAGCAGCTTATCGGGGACTGGAAACACCATATATTTT